The 16 T cell receptor beta chains presented below share a single source sample, sequenced in a study of cytomegalovirus exposure and HLA in healthy donors. PCR was performed using 60 Vbeta and 13 Jbeta primers. Here immunoSEQ multiplex PCR was the method, and the copy in TCRdb shows in-frame clones only, minus some. Here the sample spans under 150,000 clones, approximately 80% being singletons. Material: PBMCs. These receptors were taken from a man aged 45 to 65 in good health and CMV-seronegative.

This rearrangement joins TRBV28 to TRBJ2-1; D might be TRBD1 (6 bases). Trimming took 4 bases from V and 5 from J, leaving 15 bases between them. Germline CDR1 MDHEN, CDR2 SYDVKM. The CDR3 loop spans 15 amino acids. The CDR3 reads CASSSHGTPNNEQFF. The CDR3 nucleotides read TGTGCCAGCAGTTCCCACGGGACACCAAACAATGAGCAGTTCTTC.

This clone was seen only a few times. The chain couples TRBV7-9 to TRBJ1-2, with D hard to call. In germline, CDR1 is SEHNR, CDR2 FQNEAQ (reference sequence). The CDR3 contains 14 residues. V lost 1 base and J lost 1, with 7 bases in between. CDR3 sequence reads: CASSLGGGNYGYTF. DNA for the CDR3: TGTGCCAGCAGCTTAGGCGGCGGTAACTATGGCTACACCTTC.

This sequence joins TRBV5-1 and TRBJ1-5; maybe TRBD1 (5 bases). The CDR3 runs 15 residues. Germline V gene sequence: CDR1 SGHRS, CDR2 YFSETQ. Trimming took off 0 bases at V and 5 bases at J, with 12 bases between the two ends. DNA of the CDR3: TGCGCCAGCAGCTTGGGAGACAGTTATTATCAGCCCCAGCATTTT. Protein sequence: CASSLGDSYYQPQHF.

The chain carries TRBV19 and TRBJ1-5, with a possible D match to TRBD1 (5 bases). Germline CDR1 and CDR2: LNHDA and SQIVND (reference sequence). This CDR3 is 13 amino acids long. The V gene lost 3 bases and the J gene lost 6 bases, with 9 bases spanning the gap. The CDR3 region is CASSMQGTQPQHF. The CDR3 coding sequence is TGTGCCAGTAGTATGCAGGGTACTCAGCCCCAGCATTTT.

V gene TRBV7-9 combines with J gene TRBJ1-3, with D possibly TRBD1 on 5 matching bases. The CDR3 is 14 amino acids. The V end lost 5 bases, the J end lost 4 bases, and 12 bases lay between the germline ends. Germline lookup yields CDR1 SEHNR and CDR2 FQNEAQ (reference sequence). The CDR3 spells CASSQVEGGNTIYF. CDR3 DNA sequence: TGTGCCAGCAGCCAGGTGGAGGGGGGAAACACCATATATTTT.

The chain uses TRBV18 and TRBJ1-1, with D perhaps TRBD1 (6 bases). Germline V lookup: CDR1 KGHSH, CDR2 LQKENI. The CDR3 is 16 amino acids. With 0 bases removed from V and 1 base from J, the gap between germline ends came to 12 bases. DNA for the CDR3: TGTGCCAGCTCACCACCTTCACAGGGCAAGAACACTGAAGCTTTCTTT. Amino acids: CASSPPSQGKNTEAFF.

The rearrangement joins TRBV10-3 to TRBJ2-3, with D unclear. V lost 4 bases and J lost 2, with 10 bases in between. Germline CDR1 ENHRY, CDR2 SYGVKD. The CDR3 has 14 residues. The CDR3 loop reads CAISVHTDTDTQYF. CDR3 DNA: TGTGCCATCAGTGTTCACACAGACACAGATACGCAGTATTTT.

The chain couples TRBV9 to TRBJ1-2, with D possibly matching TRBD1 (6 bases). The CDR3 length is 14 residues. The germline V gene has CDR1 SGDLS and CDR2 YYNGEE. The V end was cut by 5 bases, the J end by 0 bases, with 11 bases between. Written as DNA, the CDR3 is TGTGCCAGCAGTACGCACAGGGCTAACTATGGCTACACCTTC. Its protein product is CASSTHRANYGYTF.

The chain couples TRBV11-3 to TRBJ2-5; a weak D match, TRBD2 (5 bases). Deletions cut 3 bases from V and 11 bases from J, with 10 bases between. CDR3 length equals 11 residues. The V gene's germline CDR1 is SGHNT and CDR2 YENEEA. The CDR3, as DNA: TGTGCCAGCAGCTTCGCGGGTGAGCAGTACTTC. This translates into CASSFAGEQYF. Supplemented by reference TRBV11-3 and TRBJ2-5, the full variable domain reads EAGVVQSPRYKIIEKKQPVAFWCNPISGHNTLYWYLQNLGQGPELLIRYENEEAVDDSQLPKDRFSAERLKGVDSTLKIQPAELGDSAVYLCASSFAGEQYFGPGTRLLVL.

The chain carries TRBV18 and TRBJ2-3; 8 bases fit TRBD1. CDR3 length: 13 residues. In germline, CDR1 is KGHSH, CDR2 LQKENI. Trimming removed 6 bases from V and 5 bases from J; junction bases left unmatched: 4. CDR3 nucleotides: TGTGCCAGCTCGCAGGGGGCTGAAGATACGCAGTATTTT. Amino acid sequence: CASSQGAEDTQYF. The whole variable domain, remainder taken from reference TRBV18 and TRBJ2-3, is NAGVMQNPRHLVRRRGQEARLRCSPMKGHSHVYWYRQLPEEGLKFMVYLQKENIIDESGMPKERFSAEFPKEGPSILRIQQVVRGDSAAYFCASSQGAEDTQYFGPGTRLTVL.

The genes are TRBV5-1 and TRBJ1-6; D is unresolved. Germline V CDR1 and CDR2: SGHRS, YFSETQ. CDR3 length: 13 residues. The V gene lost 0 bases and the J gene lost 9 bases, with 7 bases spanning the gap. CDR3 sequence (DNA): TGCGCCAGCAGCTTGGCGGGTCGTTCACCCCTCCACTTT. Its protein is CASSLAGRSPLHF. The variable domain in full, completed from reference TRBV5-1 and TRBJ1-6, reads KAGVTQTPRYLIKTRGQQVTLSCSPISGHRSVSWYQQTPGQGLQFLFEYFSETQRNKGNFPGRFSGRQFSNSRSEMNVSTLELGDSALYLCASSLAGRSPLHFGNGTRLTVT.

This clone was detected a few times. The gene calls are TRBV5-8 and TRBJ1-2, with D hard to call. V shed 2 bases and J shed 8 bases, with 7 bases lying between them. The CDR3 is 11 amino acids. Germline V lookup: CDR1 SGHTS, CDR2 YDEGEE. The CDR3 region is CASSFVEGYTF. In DNA, the CDR3 is TGTGCCAGCAGCTTCGTGGAGGGCTACACCTTC.

The chain carries TRBV5-6 and TRBJ2-2; 11 positions match TRBD1. Trimming at V came to 5 bases and at J to 3 bases, leaving 6 bases not matched to a gene. CDR1 and CDR2 from the germline V gene are SGHDT and YYEEEE. The CDR3 consists of 16 residues. The CDR3 sequence is CASRGTDRGHTGELFF. Written as DNA, the CDR3 is TGTGCCAGCAGGGGAACGGACAGGGGGCACACCGGGGAGCTGTTTTTT.

This clone was observed a single time. CDR3 DNA sequence: TGTGCCAGCAGTAAAACCGGGACTGTAAACAATGAGCAGTTCTTC. It specifies CASSKTGTVNNEQFF. The rearrangement links TRBV11-1 to TRBJ2-1; possible D gene TRBD2, 6 bases. The germline V gene encodes CDR1 SGHAT and CDR2 FQDESV (reference sequence). The V gene lost 6 bases and the J gene lost 5 bases, with 17 bases spanning the gap. CDR3 length: 15 amino acids.

V usage is TRBV27 and J usage is TRBJ2-1; D not resolved. CDR3 length: 14 residues. Germline V gene data show CDR1 as MNHEY and CDR2 as SMNVEV (reference sequence). Deletions cut 4 bases from V and 0 bases from J, with 7 bases between. The CDR3 DNA follows: TGTGCCAGCAGTTCTCCGGGCTCCTACAATGAGCAGTTCTTC. It encodes CASSSPGSYNEQFF.

This clone was picked up a small number of times. The CDR3 loop reads CASSLAGDRSGYTF. Here the CDR3 DNA reads TGTGCCAGCAGCTTAGCGGGGGATAGGAGTGGCTACACCTTC. The J gene is TRBJ1-2, the V gene TRBV11-3; tentatively, D is TRBD1 (5 bases). This CDR3 region has 14 residues. V was clipped by 1 base and J by 7 bases, with 13 bases between them. CDR1 is SGHNT, CDR2 YENEEA, per germline.